This T cell receptor beta chain stems from a study of CD8+ T cells in alopecia areata. Whole-study context: The duration of tofacitinib was 6 to 18 months, with 6 months off drug afterward.

Reverse transcription of extracted RNA yielded cDNA, which provided the sequencing template. Here immunoSEQ multiplex PCR was the method, and the copy in TCRdb shows in-frame clones only, minus some. The data show roughly 190,000 clones, with more than 55% seen just once and about 0.65% held by the top ten. Treatment meaning: oral pan-JAK inhibitor, 5-10 mg twice daily. The source was CD4+ T cells sorted from blood, collected at week 4, from a patient treated with tofacitinib. The source of this sequence is a human donor with alopecia areata.

Here the CDR3 DNA reads TGCGCCAGCAGAGGGGGACGCACTAGCACAGATACGCAGTATTTT. Translating gives CASRGGRTSTDTQYF. This sequence joins TRBV5-1 and TRBJ2-3; possibly TRBD1 for D (6 bases). CDR1 and CDR2 from the germline V gene are SGHRS and YFSETQ. The CDR3 sequence is 15 residues long. The V gene lost 5 bases and the J gene lost 0 bases, with 13 bases spanning the gap.